One sample yielded the 10 T cell receptor beta chains listed below, sequenced in a study of blood T cells in healthy people across ages. The second PCR ran about 6 to 11 cycles with a sample-barcoded 5' primer and J-beta primers. TCRdb reprocessed the 5' RACE reads with MiXCR, giving one entry per CDR3 protein. This sample has about 1.8 million distinct CDR3 sequences; around half occur once, and the top ten carry around 2.1%. Sequencing was done on a sample of blood. The receptor set was obtained from a woman between 40 and 50 years old in good health.

A few counts support this clonotype. The chain couples TRBV6-5 to TRBJ1-2, with a tentative D call TRBD1 (5 bases). The CDR3 length is 13 residues. Germline V CDR1 and CDR2: MNHEY, SVGAGI. V dropped 5 bases and J dropped 5 bases, with 12 bases sitting between them. As DNA, the CDR3 is TGTGCCAGCAGTCAGGGTAGACCGTATGGCTACACCTTC. Encoded protein: CASSQGRPYGYTF.

The chain recombines TRBV5-1 with TRBJ2-1; 12 positions match TRBD2. Germline values: CDR1 SGHRS, CDR2 YFSETQ. Losses at the gene ends were 1 base for V and 0 bases for J; bases not matched to a gene: 8. CDR3 size: 19 residues. The CDR3 sequence is CASSLRWTSGTSSYNEQFF. The CDR3 nucleotides are TGCGCCAGCAGCTTGCGTTGGACTAGCGGGACCAGCTCCTACAATGAGCAGTTCTTC. Variable domain in full (rest from reference TRBV5-1 and TRBJ2-1): KAGVTQTPRYLIKTRGQQVTLSCSPISGHRSVSWYQQTPGQGLQFLFEYFSETQRNKGNFPGRFSGRQFSNSRSEMNVSTLELGDSALYLCASSLRWTSGTSSYNEQFFGPGTRLTVL.

This chain connects TRBV6-1 to TRBJ2-7, with TRBD1 matching over 8 bases. V gave up 8 bases and J gave up 5 bases; unmatched junction bases: 5. Per germline, CDR1 MNHNS and CDR2 SASEGT. The CDR3 has 12 amino acids. This CDR3 reads CASRTGLNEQYF. DNA for the CDR3: TGTGCCAGCCGGACAGGGTTGAACGAGCAGTACTTC.

This clonotype was detected only a few times. J is TRBJ2-7 and V is TRBV27; no clear D. Trimming pared 0 bases from V and 0 bases from J, leaving 3 bases between. Germline assignment: CDR1 MNHEY and CDR2 SMNVEV (reference sequence). CDR3 length: 13 residues. CDR3 sequence reads: CASSLSNSYEQYF. CDR3 coding DNA: TGTGCCAGCAGTTTATCCAACTCCTACGAGCAGTACTTC.

This clonotype was observed a handful of times. Here the CDR3 DNA reads TGTGCCAGCTCTCTAAAGGGGTCGGGAACTGAAGCTTTCTTT. Encoded protein: CASSLKGSGTEAFF. The chain combines TRBV18 with TRBJ1-1, with D tentatively TRBD1 (5 bases). V lost 6 bases and J 5 bases, leaving 16 bases between the germline ends. The CDR3 covers 14 residues. Germline CDR1 KGHSH, CDR2 LQKENI. The full variable domain, with the rest looked up from reference TRBV18 and TRBJ1-1, is NAGVMQNPRHLVRRRGQEARLRCSPMKGHSHVYWYRQLPEEGLKFMVYLQKENIIDESGMPKERFSAEFPKEGPSILRIQQVVRGDSAAYFCASSLKGSGTEAFFGQGTRLTVV.

The gene calls are TRBV18 and TRBJ2-1; possible D gene TRBD2, 7 bases. Germline V gives CDR1 KGHSH, CDR2 LQKENI. V shed 3 bases and J shed 7 bases, with 16 bases lying between them. The CDR3 sequence is 15 residues long. CDR3 in DNA: TGTGCCAGCTCACCCCAGGGAGGGGGTAGAAATGAGCAGTTCTTC. Translating it yields CASSPQGGGRNEQFF. Drawing the rest from reference TRBV18 and TRBJ2-1, the complete variable domain is NAGVMQNPRHLVRRRGQEARLRCSPMKGHSHVYWYRQLPEEGLKFMVYLQKENIIDESGMPKERFSAEFPKEGPSILRIQQVVRGDSAAYFCASSPQGGGRNEQFFGPGTRLTVL.

V is TRBV7-2 and J is TRBJ2-1, with 8 bases fitting TRBD1. The CDR3 sequence is 15 residues long. Per germline, CDR1 SGHTA and CDR2 FQGNSA. V dropped 1 base and J dropped 13; count of bases not matched to a gene: 12. The CDR3 DNA follows: TGTGCCAGCAGCTTAGTTGGACAGGGTTGGGAGACCCAGTTCTTC. It encodes CASSLVGQGWETQFF.

The V gene is TRBV29-1, the J gene TRBJ2-7; TRBD1 matches at 7 bases. The CDR3 spans 13 residues. The germline V gene has CDR1 SQVTM and CDR2 ANQGSEA. V was clipped by 7 bases and J by 2 bases; unmatched bases: 8. CDR3 DNA: TGCAGCGCTGGACAGGCGAGGGCCTACGAGCAGTACTTC. Its translation is CSAGQARAYEQYF.

This clonotype was recorded a few times. An end of the junction does not agree with germline; a read error may underlie this. The rearrangement links TRBV7-7 to TRBJ2-1; perhaps TRBD2 as D (7 bases). The CDR3 extends over 14 amino acids. Germline CDR1 and CDR2: SSHAT and FNYEAQ (reference sequence). CDR3 protein: CASSLEGGRNEQFF. In DNA, the CDR3 is TGTGCTAGCAGCTTGGAGGGGGGGCGGAATGAGCAGTTCTTC.

This clonotype has only a few counts. The rearrangement links TRBV6-5 to TRBJ2-7, with TRBD1 as a possible D gene (6 bases). V dropped 2 bases and J dropped 5 bases, with 13 bases sitting between them. Germline V lookup: CDR1 MNHEY, CDR2 SVGAGI. CDR3 length equals 14 residues. The CDR3 protein is CASSYQIQGNEQYF. DNA for the CDR3: TGTGCCAGCAGTTACCAAATACAGGGAAACGAGCAGTACTTC.